Presented here are 4 T cell receptor beta chains from one specimen sequenced in a study of spatial heterogeneity in lung cancer. Whole-study findings and limits: How many expanded intratumoral alpha and beta TCRs were present tracked the tumor mutation count, which was a count of nonsynonymous mutations.

These TCRs are of unknown antigen specificity. This sample's time point: sample taken at primary tumor resection. TCRdb processed the 5' RACE reads anew with MiXCR; each CDR3 protein has one entry. The table has fewer than 7,500 distinct CDR3 sequences, approximately 17% seen once. Sequenced here: lung tumor tissue, sampled at surgery. All receptors come from a female donor with early-stage non-small cell lung cancer.

The chain has TRBV29-1 and TRBJ2-7, with a tentative D call TRBD1 (5 bases). V was clipped by 6 bases and J by 0 bases, with 9 bases between them. Germline V gene sequence: CDR1 SQVTM, CDR2 ANQGSEA. The CDR3 has 12 residues. The CDR3 loop is CSVRELSYEQYF. The CDR3 coding sequence is TGCAGCGTCAGGGAACTCTCCTACGAGCAGTACTTC.

The chain is built from TRBV12-3 or TRBV12-4 and TRBJ2-3; no firm D call. V lost 1 base and J 15 bases, leaving 11 bases between the germline ends. The CDR3 totals 11 residues. CDR3 in DNA: TGTGCCAGCAGTTTAGGGGGAAGGGAATATTTT. It specifies CASSLGGREYF.

This clonotype was seen a few times. V is TRBV5-1 and J is TRBJ2-5; no clear D gene. The CDR3 is made up of 13 amino acids. Germline V CDR1 and CDR2: SGHRS, YFSETQ. Trimming left V 0 bases short and J 2 bases short, with 5 bases between. The CDR3 DNA reads as TGCGCCAGCAGCTTGGACTTTCAAGAGACCCAGTACTTC. The encoded protein is CASSLDFQETQYF. Variable domain in full (rest from reference TRBV5-1 and TRBJ2-5): KAGVTQTPRYLIKTRGQQVTLSCSPISGHRSVSWYQQTPGQGLQFLFEYFSETQRNKGNFPGRFSGRQFSNSRSEMNVSTLELGDSALYLCASSLDFQETQYFGPGTRLLVL.

This clonotype was seen a handful of times. The gene calls are TRBV7-3 and TRBJ1-1; no clear D. The CDR3 is 13 amino acids. The germline CDR1 and CDR2 sequences are SGHTA and FQGTGA. The ends were cut back, 1 base at V and 3 bases at J, with 6 bases in the middle. CDR3: CASSLKRDTEAFF. As DNA, the CDR3 is TGTGCCAGCAGCTTAAAACGCGACACTGAAGCTTTCTTT. Complete variable domain (other parts from reference TRBV7-3 and TRBJ1-1): GAGVSQTPSNKVTEKGKYVELRCDPISGHTALYWYRQSLGQGPEFLIYFQGTGAADDSGLPNDRFFAVRPEGSVSTLKIQRTERGDSAVYLCASSLKRDTEAFFGQGTRLTVV.